The next 25 T cell receptor beta chains were all read from a single sample in a study of T cells in localized non-small cell lung cancer. The data were produced by immunoSEQ multiplex PCR, yet TCRdb's version contains in-frame clones alone and is incomplete. The table includes 45,000 to 50,000 clones, more than 85% detected once. The specimen was PBMCs, collected before any cancer treatment. Receptor source: a man between 40 and 70 years old with stage II lung adenocarcinoma.

The chain has TRBV7-6 and TRBJ2-3, with a possible D match to TRBD1 (5 bases). Per the germline V gene, CDR1 is SGHVS and CDR2 is FNYEAQ. Trimming took 3 bases from V and 1 from J, leaving 8 bases between them. The CDR3 spans 14 residues. The CDR3 region is CASSLATGTDTQYF. DNA of the CDR3: TGTGCCAGCAGCTTGGCGACAGGCACAGATACGCAGTATTTT. The whole variable domain, remainder taken from reference TRBV7-6 and TRBJ2-3, is GAGVSQSPRYKVTKRGQDVALRCDPISGHVSLYWYRQALGQGPEFLTYFNYEAQQDKSGLPNDRFSAERPEGSISTLTIQRTEQRDSAMYRCASSLATGTDTQYFGPGTRLTVL.

The chain employs TRBV10-1 and TRBJ1-5; 10 bases line up with TRBD1. V was clipped by 9 bases and J by 5 bases; unmatched bases: 7. The CDR3 has 14 residues. The V gene's germline CDR1 is WNHNN and CDR2 SYGVQD (reference sequence). The CDR3 spells CARGTGDGHQPQHF. In DNA form, the CDR3 reads TGCGCCAGGGGGACAGGGGATGGCCATCAGCCCCAGCATTTT.

The genes are TRBV19 and TRBJ1-4, with 7 bases matching TRBD1. Germline-derived CDR1 and CDR2 are LNHDA and SQIVND (reference sequence). Trimming at V came to 4 bases and at J to 1 base, leaving 0 bases not matched to a gene. This CDR3 is 14 amino acids long. The CDR3 sequence: CASSRDRTNEKLFF. CDR3 DNA: TGTGCCAGTAGTAGGGACAGAACTAATGAAAAACTGTTTTTT.

The genes are TRBV29-1 and TRBJ2-5, with 15 bases lining up with TRBD2. The germline V gene encodes CDR1 SQVTM and CDR2 ANQGSEA. This CDR3 comprises 14 residues. With V trimmed by 4 bases and J by 10 bases, 7 bases remained unmatched. The CDR3 is CSVGGLAGGSGQYF. The CDR3 bases are TGCAGCGTTGGGGGACTAGCGGGGGGTTCAGGCCAGTACTTC.

The chain carries TRBV28 and TRBJ1-2, with a tentative D call TRBD1 (5 bases). The CDR3 runs to 12 residues. Germline values: CDR1 MDHEN, CDR2 SYDVKM. V was clipped by 7 bases and J by 6 bases, with 12 bases between them. CDR3 nucleotide sequence: TGTGCCAGCATGCAGGGTGTAGATGGCTACACCTTC. This gives the protein CASMQGVDGYTF.

This clone has just a few counts. This sequence joins TRBV5-6 and TRBJ1-2; the D is unclear. CDR1 SGHDT and CDR2 YYEEEE come from the germline V gene. V was shortened by 1 base and J by 4 bases, with 8 bases between the two germline ends. The CDR3 has 13 amino acids. This CDR3 reads CASSLTSLYGYTF. The CDR3 DNA is TGTGCCAGCAGCTTGACTAGCCTCTATGGCTACACCTTC.

This clone was observed a single time. This sequence joins TRBV7-9 and TRBJ2-7; the match to TRBD1 covers 7 bases. The CDR3 extends over 14 amino acids. Germline CDR1 SEHNR, CDR2 FQNEAQ (reference sequence). V dropped 1 base and J dropped 3; count of bases not matched to a gene: 3. The CDR3 region is CASSLGGQDYEQYF. CDR3 coding DNA: TGTGCCAGCAGCTTAGGCGGACAGGACTACGAGCAGTACTTC. Supplemented by reference TRBV7-9 and TRBJ2-7, the full variable domain reads DTGVSQNPRHKITKRGQNVTFRCDPISEHNRLYWYRQTLGQGPEFLTYFQNEAQLEKSRLLSDRFSAERPKGSFSTLEIQRTEQGDSAMYLCASSLGGQDYEQYFGPGTRLTVT.

J is TRBJ1-3 and V is TRBV7-6; maybe TRBD1 (5 bases). Trimming shortened V by 6 bases and J by 4 bases, and 13 bases separated the two germline ends. Looked up from germline, CDR1 is SGHVS and CDR2 is FNYEAQ. The CDR3 has 14 amino acids. DNA for the CDR3: TGTGCCAGCAGTCAAGGGGTGGGAGGAAACACCATATATTTT. Translating it yields CASSQGVGGNTIYF.

This clone was detected only once. V usage is TRBV2 and J usage is TRBJ1-6, with D possibly TRBD1 on 5 matching bases. The V and J ends lost 6 bases and 7 bases respectively, with 13 bases between them. Germline V lookup: CDR1 SNHLY, CDR2 FYNNEI. The CDR3 sequence is 14 residues long. Here the CDR3 reads CASSWGGENSPLHF. CDR3 coding DNA: TGTGCCAGCAGCTGGGGGGGAGAGAATTCACCCCTCCACTTT.

The rearrangement links TRBV6-1 to TRBJ1-2; D ambiguous. Germline-derived CDR1 and CDR2 are MNHNS and SASEGT. Trimming cost V 1 base and J 4 bases, with 4 bases left between them. The CDR3 sequence is 12 residues long. CDR3 residues: CASSEGSYGYTF. The CDR3 DNA sequence: TGTGCCAGCAGTGAAGGGTCCTATGGCTACACCTTC.

This clone has more than one count but fewer than ten. The chain has TRBV6-1 and TRBJ1-1; TRBD1 aligns across 8 bases. Germline CDR1 reads MNHNS; CDR2 reads SASEGT. V shed 4 bases, J shed 6 bases, and the junction held 10 bases outside the gene matches. The CDR3 has 15 residues. In DNA form, the CDR3 reads TGTGCCAGCAGTGCGCTACAGGGGGGGGACTCTGAAGCTTTCTTT. It translates to CASSALQGGDSEAFF.

This chain links TRBV5-1 with TRBJ1-1, with 7 bases that match TRBD1. Trimming removed 4 bases from V and 1 base from J; junction bases left unmatched: 7. The germline V gene has CDR1 SGHRS and CDR2 YFSETQ. CDR3 length: 15 amino acids. CDR3 protein: CASSAHRGWNTEAFF. The DNA for the CDR3 is TGCGCCAGCAGCGCTCACAGGGGATGGAACACTGAAGCTTTCTTT.

The chain recombines TRBV14 with TRBJ1-6; TRBD1 matches 11 bases. The CDR3 length is 19 residues. V gave up 3 bases and J gave up 4 bases; unmatched junction bases: 11. CDR1 is SGHDN, CDR2 FVKESK, per germline. CDR3 protein: CASSQNEPGQGVYNSPLHF. The CDR3 bases are TGTGCCAGCAGCCAGAACGAACCGGGACAGGGGGTTTATAATTCACCCCTCCACTTT. The full variable domain, in which reference TRBV14 and TRBJ1-6 provide the parts outside the CDR3, is EAGVTQFPSHSVIEKGQTVTLRCDPISGHDNLYWYRRVMGKEIKFLLHFVKESKQDESGMPNNRFLAERTGGTYSTLKVQPAELEDSGVYFCASSQNEPGQGVYNSPLHFGNGTRLTVT.

J is TRBJ2-7 and V is TRBV6-5; 7 bases are a match to TRBD1. Unmatched junction bases numbered 3, after V lost 0 bases and J lost 4 bases. The germline CDR1 and CDR2 sequences are MNHEY and SVGAGI. CDR3 length: 14 amino acids. The CDR3 reads CASSYSGTAYEQYF. Written as DNA, the CDR3 is TGTGCCAGCAGTTACTCAGGGACAGCTTACGAGCAGTACTTC.

This sequence joins TRBV7-6 and TRBJ2-1; no definite D call. V was shortened by 3 bases and J by 4 bases, with 10 bases between the two germline ends. Germline V gene sequence: CDR1 SGHVS, CDR2 FNYEAQ. CDR3 length equals 14 residues. CDR3 loop: CASSLSGAYNEQFF. The CDR3 nucleotides are TGTGCCAGCAGCTTGTCGGGTGCTTACAATGAGCAGTTCTTC.

This rearrangement joins TRBV6-5 to TRBJ1-2; 7 bases are a match to TRBD1. CDR1 is MNHEY, CDR2 SVGAGI, per germline. This CDR3 is built from 12 residues. V lost 5 bases to trimming and J lost 8 bases; unmatched junction nucleotides: 5. The CDR3 is CASSKTGAGYTF. In DNA, the CDR3 is TGTGCCAGCAGTAAAACAGGGGCAGGCTACACCTTC.

The rearrangement links TRBV27 to TRBJ1-1; no clear D. The V gene lost 5 bases and the J gene lost 0 bases, with 10 bases spanning the gap. Germline CDR1 is MNHEY and CDR2 is SMNVEV (reference sequence). The CDR3 length is 14 residues. The DNA for the CDR3 is TGTGCCAGCAGTCCTCTAGTTATGAACACTGAAGCTTTCTTT. Its protein is CASSPLVMNTEAFF.

The rearrangement links TRBV5-1 to TRBJ2-3; 9 bases align to TRBD2. The V and J ends lost 7 bases and 4 bases, in that order; junction bases with no gene match: 4. The CDR3 is 13 amino acids. From germline, CDR1 is SGHRS and CDR2 YFSETQ. For the CDR3, the DNA is TGCGCCAGCGGATTAGCGGGGGCAGATACGCAGTATTTT. It specifies CASGLAGADTQYF.

This clone was observed a single time. The chain joins TRBV2 to TRBJ1-1; D is possibly TRBD1 (5 bases). Germline CDR1 SNHLY, CDR2 FYNNEI. Trimming removed 8 bases from V and 0 bases from J, with 13 bases in between. The CDR3 consists of 14 residues. CDR3 residues: CASAGLVVNTEAFF. Written as DNA, the CDR3 is TGTGCCAGCGCAGGGCTGGTGGTGAACACTGAAGCTTTCTTT.

The chain employs TRBV6-5 and TRBJ2-1, with D perhaps matching TRBD2 (6 bases). The germline CDR1 and CDR2 sequences are MNHEY and SVGAGI. This CDR3 region has 14 residues. With 5 bases removed from V and 3 bases from J, the gap between germline ends came to 11 bases. The CDR3 is CASSRGSNYNEQFF. CDR3 sequence (DNA): TGTGCCAGCAGTCGGGGGTCCAACTACAATGAGCAGTTCTTC.

This clone was observed once. DNA of the CDR3: TGTGCCACCAGCAGAGAGTACGGCGGGGGTCCCCCTAGCACAGATACGCAGTATTTT. Amino acid sequence: CATSREYGGGPPSTDTQYF. The chain couples TRBV15 to TRBJ2-3, with TRBD2 matching 7 bases. Germline loops: CDR1 LNHNV, CDR2 YYDKDF (reference sequence). V lost 0 bases and J lost 0; bases outside the gene matches: 12. This CDR3 contains 19 residues.

This clone has just one count. The chain joins TRBV6-5 to TRBJ2-2; D not certain. Germline V gene lookup returns CDR1 MNHEY and CDR2 SVGAGI. The V and J ends lost 8 bases and 5 bases respectively, with 12 bases between them. CDR3 length: 13 residues. The CDR3, as DNA: TGTGCCAGCCGCAGAGGTTCGACCGGGGAGCTGTTTTTT. Translating gives CASRRGSTGELFF.

With respect to this clone: One junction end disagrees with the germline gene, perhaps due to a read error. Other DNA sequences in this sample translate to the same CDR3. The chain has TRBV7-9 and TRBJ1-2; D perhaps matches TRBD1 (6 bases). Germline V gene lookup returns CDR1 SEHNR and CDR2 FQNEAQ (reference sequence). The CDR3 loop spans 13 amino acids. The CDR3 nucleotides are TGCGCCACCACGACAGGCCATTTGGGTGGCTACACCTTC. Its protein product is CATTTGHLGGYTF.

This clone was counted a single time. The V and J genes are TRBV27 and TRBJ2-5; D remains unclear. CDR3 length: 14 amino acids. Between the trimmed V and J ends, which lost 1 base and 0 bases, there was a span of 6 bases. From germline, CDR1 is MNHEY and CDR2 SMNVEV (reference sequence). The DNA of the CDR3 is TGTGCCAGCAGTTTATTCCGGAACCAAGAGACCCAGTACTTC. The encoded protein is CASSLFRNQETQYF.

This clone showed up just once. The rearrangement links TRBV30 to TRBJ1-2; a possible D gene is TRBD1 (6 bases). Germline CDR1 GTSNPN, CDR2 SVGIG (reference sequence). The CDR3 sequence is 12 residues long. Deletions cut 3 bases from V and 4 bases from J, with 9 bases between. In nucleotides, the CDR3 is TGTGCCTGGAGGGGGGGCGGCTATGGCTACACCTTC. As protein: CAWRGGGYGYTF. Full variable domain (rest looked up from reference TRBV30 and TRBJ1-2): SQTIHQWPATLVQPVGSPLSLECTVEGTSNPNLYWYRQAAGRGLQLLFYSVGIGQISSEVPQNLSASRPQDRQFILSSKKLLLSDSGFYLCAWRGGGYGYTFGSGTRLTVV.